This T cell receptor (beta chain) emerged from a study of CD8 T cells in Susac syndrome. Random hexamers primed reverse transcription of about 0.5 to 1 ug RNA. Each CDR3 protein is one row after TCRdb ran MiXCR on the immunoSEQ multiplex PCR reads. The repertoire holds 180,000 or so distinct CDR3 sequences, with approximately 94% as singletons. CDR3 length: 12 amino acids. Between the trimmed V and J ends, which lost 6 bases and 7 bases, there was a span of 10 bases. This TCR was recovered from a human donor in good health. This chain uses TRBV12-3 or TRBV12-4 with TRBJ2-1; a possible D gene is TRBD1 (6 bases). Sequenced sample: CD4+ T cells from PBMCs. The CDR3 region has the DNA TGTGCCAGCAGCACCAGGGGTAATGAGCAGTTCTTC. Amino acid sequence: CASSTRGNEQFF.